This T cell receptor (beta chain) stems from a study of blood T cell repertoires in COVID-19. Overall study: The United States, Italy and Spain provided the acute and convalescent COVID-19 samples. T cells, B-cell-depleted T cells, or PBMCs supplied cDNA or gDNA.

Sequenced by immunoSEQ multiplex PCR; TCRdb stores in-frame clones only, minus some. The sample has under 200,000 clones; 60% to 85% are singletons. The CDR3 has 15 residues. Losses at the gene ends were 6 bases for V and 6 bases for J; bases not matched to a gene: 11. The germline V gene encodes CDR1 KGHSH and CDR2 LQKENI. The receptor's source is a man aged 55 to 70 with acute or convalescent COVID-19. Sample: peripheral blood. The chain uses TRBV18 and TRBJ1-1; 9 bases map to TRBD1. The CDR3 sequence is CASSTPGQGRAEAFF. For the CDR3, the DNA is TGTGCCAGCTCCACGCCGGGACAGGGACGGGCTGAAGCTTTCTTT.